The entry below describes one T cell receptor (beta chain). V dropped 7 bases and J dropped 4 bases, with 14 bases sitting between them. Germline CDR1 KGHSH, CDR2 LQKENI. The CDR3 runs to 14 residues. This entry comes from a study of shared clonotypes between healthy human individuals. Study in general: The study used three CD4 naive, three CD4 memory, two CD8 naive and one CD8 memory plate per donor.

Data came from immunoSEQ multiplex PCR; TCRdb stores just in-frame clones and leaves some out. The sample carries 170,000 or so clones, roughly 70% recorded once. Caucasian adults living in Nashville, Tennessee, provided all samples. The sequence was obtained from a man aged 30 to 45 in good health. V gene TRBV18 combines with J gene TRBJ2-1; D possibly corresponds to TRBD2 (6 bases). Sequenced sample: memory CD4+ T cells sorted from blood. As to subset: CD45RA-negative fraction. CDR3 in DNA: TGTGCCAGCTTACTCGATAGCGGATACAATGAGCAGTTCTTC. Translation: CASLLDSGYNEQFF.